Listed below are T cell receptor beta chains from one sample, sequenced in a study of blood T cell repertoires in COVID-19. Data came from immunoSEQ multiplex PCR; TCRdb stores just in-frame clones and leaves some out. The sample holds about 140,000 clones; 80% to 90% are singletons and the top ten take roughly 3.4%. Sequences were obtained from PBMCs or T cells enriched from blood (not recorded which). The receptors were gathered from a woman in her fifties or sixties with acute COVID-19. The CDR3 runs from the conserved cysteine through the conserved F or W. A D gene is named only where the DNA matches it firmly. Rows may omit the clone size; those that give it use once, few, many or a size class.

CDR3 length: 17
clone size: NA
J gene: TRBJ2-6
D gene: NA
V gene: TRBV19
CDR3 protein: CASSIGTALTGANVLTF
CDR3 DNA: TGTGCCAGTAGTATAGGGACAGCCCTCACCGGGGCCAACGTCCTGACTTTC

CDR3 length: 16
clone size: NA
J gene: TRBJ2-7
D gene: TRBD2
V gene: TRBV18
CDR3 protein: CASSPPSLAGGSEQYF
CDR3 DNA: TGTGCCAGCTCACCCCCCTCGCTAGCGGGAGGCTCCGAGCAGTACTTC

CDR3 length: 15
clone size: NA
J gene: TRBJ2-7
D gene: TRBD2
V gene: TRBV6-5
CDR3 protein: CASSSSSGSSYEQYF
CDR3 DNA: TGTGCCAGCAGCTCCTCCAGCGGGAGTTCCTACGAGCAGTACTTC

CDR3 length: 16
clone size: NA
J gene: TRBJ2-7
D gene: TRBD2
V gene: TRBV10-3
CDR3 protein: CAIKTSGSRESYEQYF
CDR3 DNA: TGTGCCATCAAGACTAGCGGGTCGAGAGAGTCCTACGAGCAGTACTTC

CDR3 length: 14
clone size: NA
J gene: TRBJ2-2
D gene: TRBD1
V gene: TRBV5-4
CDR3 protein: CASSRDRGTGELFF
CDR3 DNA: TGTGCCAGCAGCCGGGACAGGGGCACCGGGGAGCTGTTTTTT

CDR3 length: 10
clone size: few
J gene: TRBJ1-2
D gene: NA
V gene: TRBV20-1
CDR3 protein: CSAQKTGYTF
CDR3 DNA: TGCAGTGCTCAAAAGACAGGCTACACCTTC

CDR3 length: 15
clone size: few
J gene: TRBJ2-7
D gene: NA
V gene: TRBV5-1
CDR3 protein: CASSFNPGLSYEQYF
CDR3 DNA: TGCGCCAGCAGCTTCAACCCGGGACTGTCCTACGAGCAGTACTTC

CDR3 length: 16
clone size: NA
J gene: TRBJ1-1
D gene: NA
V gene: TRBV5-5
CDR3 protein: CASSGGGTGQNTEAFF
CDR3 DNA: TGTGCCAGCAGCGGGGGGGGTACAGGGCAGAACACTGAAGCTTTCTTT

CDR3 length: 14
clone size: NA
J gene: TRBJ2-7
D gene: TRBD1
V gene: TRBV5-4
CDR3 protein: CASSPGGTGFEQYF
CDR3 DNA: TGTGCCAGCAGCCCCGGGGGGACAGGGTTCGAGCAGTACTTC

CDR3 length: 13
clone size: NA
J gene: TRBJ2-7
D gene: NA
V gene: TRBV30
CDR3 protein: CAWKLPDYYEQYF
CDR3 DNA: TGTGCCTGGAAGTTACCGGACTACTACGAGCAGTACTTC

CDR3 length: 14
clone size: NA
J gene: TRBJ2-1
D gene: NA
V gene: TRBV4-1
CDR3 protein: CASSQDPTIGEQFF
CDR3 DNA: TGCGCCAGCAGCCAGGACCCGACTATCGGTGAGCAGTTCTTC

CDR3 length: 15
clone size: few
J gene: TRBJ1-2
D gene: TRBD1
V gene: TRBV10-2
CDR3 protein: CASRAGTGGRYGYTF
CDR3 DNA: TGCGCCAGCAGGGCCGGGACAGGGGGAAGGTATGGCTACACCTTC

CDR3 length: 15
clone size: NA
J gene: TRBJ1-1
D gene: NA
V gene: TRBV30
CDR3 protein: CAWSVLRGFATEAFF
CDR3 DNA: TGTGCCTGGAGTGTACTCAGAGGGTTTGCCACTGAAGCTTTCTTT

CDR3 length: 13
clone size: NA
J gene: TRBJ1-2
D gene: NA
V gene: TRBV6-6
CDR3 protein: CATFNGGGYGYTF
CDR3 DNA: TGTGCCACCTTCAACGGGGGTGGGTATGGCTACACCTTC

CDR3 length: 13
clone size: once
J gene: TRBJ2-1
D gene: NA
V gene: TRBV5-6
CDR3 protein: CASSLVRGDEQFF
CDR3 DNA: TGTGCCAGCAGCTTGGTCAGGGGGGATGAGCAGTTCTTC

CDR3 length: 13
clone size: NA
J gene: TRBJ2-7
D gene: NA
V gene: TRBV7-3
CDR3 protein: CASSPDGSYEQYF
CDR3 DNA: TGTGCCAGCAGCCCCGACGGGAGCTACGAGCAGTACTTC

CDR3 length: 15
clone size: NA
J gene: TRBJ1-4
D gene: NA
V gene: TRBV7-8
CDR3 protein: CASSLLSRGNEKLFF
CDR3 DNA: TGTGCCAGCAGCTTACTAAGCAGGGGTAATGAAAAACTGTTTTTT

CDR3 length: 18
clone size: NA
J gene: TRBJ2-1
D gene: NA
V gene: TRBV7-2
CDR3 protein: CASSPLWGGVSSYNEQFF
CDR3 DNA: TGTGCCAGCAGCCCACTGTGGGGGGGCGTGAGCTCCTACAATGAGCAGTTCTTC

CDR3 length: 14
clone size: NA
J gene: TRBJ2-5
D gene: TRBD2
V gene: TRBV5-4
CDR3 protein: CASSLVSGGETQYF
CDR3 DNA: TGTGCCAGCAGCTTGGTCTCGGGAGGGGAGACCCAGTACTTC

CDR3 length: 15
clone size: NA
J gene: TRBJ2-3
D gene: NA
V gene: TRBV7-9
CDR3 protein: CASSLLGGSTDTQYF
CDR3 DNA: TGTGCCAGCAGCTTACTCGGAGGTAGCACAGATACGCAGTATTTT

CDR3 length: 16
clone size: NA
J gene: TRBJ1-3
D gene: NA
V gene: TRBV6-1
CDR3 protein: CASSEQWSGSGNTIYF
CDR3 DNA: TGTGCCAGCAGTGAACAATGGTCAGGCTCTGGAAACACCATATATTTT

CDR3 length: 16
clone size: once
J gene: TRBJ1-5
D gene: TRBD1
V gene: TRBV2
CDR3 protein: CASRSGQGARNQPQHF
CDR3 DNA: TGTGCCAGCAGATCGGGACAGGGGGCCCGCAATCAGCCCCAGCATTTT

CDR3 length: 16
clone size: NA
J gene: TRBJ2-2
D gene: NA
V gene: TRBV7-6
CDR3 protein: CASSLAEARNTGELFF
CDR3 DNA: TGTGCCAGCAGCTTAGCGGAGGCGAGAAACACCGGGGAGCTGTTTTTT

CDR3 length: 14
clone size: NA
J gene: TRBJ1-3
D gene: TRBD1
V gene: TRBV5-4
CDR3 protein: CASVDRARGNTIYF
CDR3 DNA: TGTGCCAGCGTGGACAGGGCTCGAGGAAACACCATATATTTT

CDR3 length: 15
clone size: once
J gene: TRBJ2-2
D gene: TRBD1
V gene: TRBV6-1
CDR3 protein: CASSGDRAGAGELFF
CDR3 DNA: TGTGCCAGCAGTGGGGACAGGGCGGGGGCCGGGGAGCTGTTTTTT

CDR3 length: 11
clone size: NA
J gene: TRBJ2-1
D gene: TRBD2
V gene: TRBV5-4
CDR3 protein: CASSTGLEAFF
CDR3 DNA: TGTGCCAGCAGCACCGGACTAGAAGCGTTCTTC

CDR3 length: 12
clone size: NA
J gene: TRBJ2-7
D gene: NA
V gene: TRBV30
CDR3 protein: CAWSVGGYEQYF
CDR3 DNA: TGTGCCTGGAGTGTCGGTGGCTACGAGCAGTACTTC

CDR3 length: 15
clone size: once
J gene: TRBJ2-3
D gene: TRBD1
V gene: TRBV18
CDR3 protein: CASSPQGGLTDTQYF
CDR3 DNA: TGTGCCAGCTCACCACAAGGGGGCTTGACAGATACGCAGTATTTT

CDR3 length: 16
clone size: few
J gene: TRBJ2-1
D gene: TRBD1
V gene: TRBV24-1
CDR3 protein: CATSDMTGKGVNEQFF
CDR3 DNA: TGTGCCACCAGTGACATGACAGGGAAAGGTGTCAATGAGCAGTTCTTC

CDR3 length: 13
clone size: NA
J gene: TRBJ2-3
D gene: TRBD2
V gene: TRBV5-4
CDR3 protein: CASFPLGGTRGYF
CDR3 DNA: TGTGCCAGCTTCCCCTTGGGCGGGACTAGAGGATATTTT

CDR3 length: 16
clone size: NA
J gene: TRBJ2-5
D gene: TRBD1
V gene: TRBV19
CDR3 protein: CASSIVGTGASETQYF
CDR3 DNA: TGTGCCAGTAGTATAGTGGGGACAGGGGCGAGCGAGACCCAGTACTTC